One sample yielded the 17 T cell receptor beta chains listed below, sequenced in a study of blood T cell repertoires in COVID-19. Here immunoSEQ multiplex PCR was the method, and the copy in TCRdb shows in-frame clones only, minus some. This table holds a few hundred thousand clones, around 88% found once. The sample comprised peripheral blood. Receptors were obtained from a woman in her 50s with acute or convalescent COVID-19.

This clone was observed once. The chain recombines TRBV28 with TRBJ2-3; tentative D call: TRBD2 (5 bases). Trimming removed 0 bases at V and 2 bases at J, with 9 bases between. The CDR3 spans 15 residues. CDR1 is MDHEN, CDR2 SYDVKM, per germline. CDR3 DNA sequence: TGTGCCAGCAGTTTATGGGAGCGGACCACAGATACGCAGTATTTT. It codes for CASSLWERTTDTQYF.

V and J are TRBV7-3 and TRBJ2-3; 9 bases line up with TRBD2. The CDR3 covers 15 residues. Germline V lookup: CDR1 SGHTA, CDR2 FQGTGA. J was trimmed by 5 bases and V by 1 base; bases with no gene match: 4. DNA for the CDR3: TGTGCCAGCAGCTTAATAGCGGGAGAGGGAGATACGCAGTATTTT. Protein: CASSLIAGEGDTQYF.

The V call is TRBV6-5, the J call TRBJ1-1; TRBD1 might be the D (6 bases). This CDR3 region has 15 residues. The V and J ends lost 5 bases and 1 base respectively, with 14 bases between them. Germline V CDR1 and CDR2: MNHEY, SVGAGI. The CDR3 region has the DNA TGTGCCAGCAGTAGAAACAGGGTGTGGAACACTGAAGCTTTCTTT. The encoded protein is CASSRNRVWNTEAFF.

The CDR3 nucleotides are TGCGCCAGCAGCTTGTTGGCGGGCTCGGATCAGCCCCAGCATTTT. Its translation: CASSLLAGSDQPQHF. The J gene is TRBJ1-5, the V gene TRBV5-1; D is undetermined. Per germline, CDR1 SGHRS and CDR2 YFSETQ. V lost 1 base, J lost 5 bases, and 13 bases lay in between. The CDR3 loop spans 15 amino acids.

Comments on this clone: The sample holds other DNA sequences that translate to the same CDR3. The rearrangement uses TRBV3-1 (or the pseudogene TRBV3-2) and TRBJ2-3; 8 bases are a match to TRBD2. The CDR3 totals 15 residues. The ends lost 4 bases at V and 0 bases at J; junction bases unmatched: 3. CDR1 and CDR2 (germline): LGHDT, YNNKEL (reference sequence). DNA for the CDR3: TGTGCCAGCAGCCCAACTAGCGGCAGCACAGATACGCAGTATTTT. Its translation: CASSPTSGSTDTQYF.

J is TRBJ2-5 and V is TRBV21-1; the D call of TRBD2 is as the table states it, not checked on the DNA. TRBV21-1 counts as a pseudogene. This CDR3 comprises 17 residues. In DNA form, the CDR3 reads TGTGCCAGCAGCAACGCTTTACTAGCGAAAGAGGTAGAGACCCAGTACTTC. The encoded protein is CASSNALLAKEVETQYF.

This clone was seen only a few times. The same CDR3 can be traced to other DNA sequences in this sample. The rearrangement joins TRBV7-2 to TRBJ1-3; D is possibly TRBD1 (6 bases). V lost 3 bases and J 2 bases, leaving 14 bases between the germline ends. CDR3 length equals 16 residues. CDR1 is SGHTA and CDR2 is FQGNSA in the germline V gene. CDR3 sequence: CASSFSGAMAGNTIYF. CDR3 bases: TGTGCCAGCAGCTTCTCAGGGGCTATGGCTGGAAACACCATATATTTT.

With respect to this clone: Other DNA sequences in this specimen translate into the identical CDR3. This sequence joins TRBV7-2 and TRBJ1-1; D not certain. CDR3 length: 14 amino acids. Germline loops: CDR1 SGHTA, CDR2 FQGNSA. Trimming left V 1 base short and J 1 base short, with 7 bases between. CDR3: CASSLGRGNTEAFF. Written as DNA, the CDR3 is TGTGCCAGCAGCTTAGGACGGGGGAACACTGAAGCTTTCTTT.

This clone was seen only a few times. The rearrangement links TRBV7-3 to TRBJ2-2, with 8 bases lining up with TRBD2. Germline CDR1 SGHTA, CDR2 FQGTGA. V shed 0 bases and J 1 base; nucleotides not matched to a gene: 1. This CDR3 is 16 amino acids long. The chain's CDR3 is CASSLTLAVNTGELFF. The CDR3 DNA sequence: TGTGCCAGCAGCTTAACACTAGCGGTGAACACCGGGGAGCTGTTTTTT.

The chain uses TRBV5-5 and TRBJ2-1; tentatively, D is TRBD2 (6 bases). V was clipped by 4 bases and J by 6 bases, with 23 bases between them. Germline V CDR1 and CDR2: SGHKS, YYEKEE (reference sequence). CDR3 size: 17 residues. CDR3 coding DNA: TGTGCCAGCAGCCGTATGATCGGGACTCTTACTAGCAATGAGCAGTTCTTC. Amino acid sequence: CASSRMIGTLTSNEQFF. The full variable domain, its missing parts supplied by reference TRBV5-5 and TRBJ2-1, is DAGVTQSPTHLIKTRGQQVTLRCSPISGHKSVSWYQQVLGQGPQFIFQYYEKEERGRGNFPDRFSARQFPNYSSELNVNALLLGDSALYLCASSRMIGTLTSNEQFFGPGTRLTVL.

V usage is TRBV7-9 and J usage is TRBJ2-2; TRBD1 aligns across 8 bases. J lost 6 bases, V lost 5 bases, and 8 bases had no gene match. The CDR3 has 15 residues. CDR1 and CDR2 (germline): SEHNR, FQNEAQ (reference sequence). CDR3 nucleotides: TGTGCCAGCAGCAAGACAGGGGCCTCCTCCGGGGAGCTGTTTTTT. Translated: CASSKTGASSGELFF.

The chain combines TRBV4-1 with TRBJ2-3; TRBD2 aligns across 12 bases. CDR1 and CDR2 (germline): MGHRA, YSYEKL. This CDR3 is 17 amino acids long. V was pared by 7 bases and J by 3 bases, with 11 bases of the junction left unmatched. The CDR3 nucleotides read TGCGCCAGCACCCCAATGAGGACTAGCGGGAAAACAGATACGCAGTATTTT. Protein product: CASTPMRTSGKTDTQYF.

This rearrangement joins TRBV5-1 to TRBJ2-7, with TRBD1 matching 7 bases. CDR1 and CDR2 (germline): SGHRS, YFSETQ. The CDR3 has 14 residues. J gave up 5 bases and V 2 bases, and 7 bases lay outside the gene matches. CDR3 in DNA: TGCGCCAGCAGCTTTAATCAGGGGGTTGACGAGCAGTACTTC. This translates into CASSFNQGVDEQYF.

The V and J genes are TRBV24-1 and TRBJ2-2; 10 nucleotides match TRBD2. V was clipped by 1 base and J by 7 bases; unmatched bases: 14. The length of the CDR3 is 19 residues. Per the germline V gene, CDR1 is KGHDR and CDR2 is SFDVKD. CDR3 sequence (DNA): TGTGCCACCAGTGATTTTCGTCAGCGGGAGGGCCGGTTGGGCGGGGAGCTGTTTTTT. Protein product: CATSDFRQREGRLGGELFF.

Turning to this clone: Mismatch with germline at one junction end may stem from a read error. This chain joins TRBV10-3 and TRBJ1-4, with 8 nucleotides matching TRBD1. Looked up from germline, CDR1 is ENHRY and CDR2 is SYGVKD. CDR3 size: 14 residues. CDR3: CATSEDRDNEKLFF. DNA for the CDR3: TGTGCCACCAGTGAGGACAGGGATAATGAAAAACTGTTTTTT.

This chain links TRBV10-3 with TRBJ1-5; possible D gene TRBD1, 6 bases. V gave up 4 bases and J gave up 2 bases, with 15 bases separating them. This CDR3 has 16 amino acids. Germline lookup yields CDR1 ENHRY and CDR2 SYGVKD. Here the CDR3 DNA reads TGTGCCATCAGTGCCGGGACCCAGGGGCGCAATCAGCCCCAGCATTTT. Amino acid sequence: CAISAGTQGRNQPQHF.

CDR3 bases: TGTGCCAGTAGTCGGGACCCACAGGGCTTGTTGGGGACCCAGTACTTC. It codes for CASSRDPQGLLGTQYF. This sequence joins TRBV19 and TRBJ2-5; D may be TRBD1 (6 bases). The V end was cut by 5 bases, the J end by 7 bases, with 23 bases between. Germline CDR1 reads LNHDA; CDR2 reads SQIVND (reference sequence). The CDR3 loop spans 16 amino acids.